Shown below are 8 T cell receptor beta chains from a single sample sequenced in a study of identical twins listed by TCRdb under 2016. Libraries were built with 5' RACE. Sequencing was performed on an Illumina HiSeq 2000. Using fastp at Q25 and MiXCR, TCRdb reprocessed the public reads and kept productive beta chains. CDR3 protein sequences are deduplicated, and each keeps its most common genes and DNA. This sample has over 200,000 distinct CDR3 sequences in its table, and approximately 9% of those were observed once. The top ten hold about 5.2% of the sample. The specimen sequenced was memory (CD45RO+) T cells sorted from blood. The sample's cell subset or site label, decoded: CD45RO+ enriched T cells. The receptors stem from a young woman in good health.

J is TRBJ2-6 and V is TRBV7-3; unclear D gene. The CDR3 is 17 residues long. From germline, CDR1 is SGHTA and CDR2 FQGTGA. Trimming took 1 base from V and 0 from J, leaving 10 bases between them. The CDR3 loop is CASSLNSPLSGANVLTF. The DNA for the CDR3 is TGTGCCAGCAGCTTAAACAGTCCCCTCTCTGGGGCCAACGTCCTGACTTTC. The full variable domain, in which reference TRBV7-3 and TRBJ2-6 provide the parts outside the CDR3, is GAGVSQTPSNKVTEKGKYVELRCDPISGHTALYWYRQSLGQGPEFLIYFQGTGAADDSGLPNDRFFAVRPEGSVSTLKIQRTERGDSAVYLCASSLNSPLSGANVLTFGAGSRLTVL.

This clonotype was counted once. The chain carries TRBV5-1 and TRBJ2-1; 9 bases agree with TRBD2. J gave up 7 bases and V 0 bases, and 5 bases lay outside the gene matches. This CDR3 has 15 amino acids. CDR1 and CDR2 (germline): SGHRS, YFSETQ. CDR3 DNA: TGCGCCAGCAGCTTGGGGGGCGGGAGGGGAAATGAGCAGTTCTTC. Its translation: CASSLGGGRGNEQFF.

CDR3 nucleotides: TGTGCCAGCAGCGGGGGGTTGGGCCTCTACGAGCAGTACTTC. Amino acid sequence: CASSGGLGLYEQYF. The chain uses TRBV9 and TRBJ2-7; D is possibly TRBD1 or TRBD2 (5 bases each). Germline V gives CDR1 SGDLS, CDR2 YYNGEE. The CDR3 is 14 amino acids. Deletions cut 3 bases from V and 3 bases from J, with 13 bases between.

This clonotype was recorded many times. The chain couples TRBV6-1 to TRBJ2-7, with 9 bases lining up with TRBD1. Germline V gives CDR1 MNHNS, CDR2 SASEGT. This CDR3 contains 15 residues. The ends lost 6 bases at V and 5 bases at J; junction bases unmatched: 11. CDR3 sequence: CASSRPGTGTNEQYF. The CDR3 bases are TGTGCCAGCAGCCGTCCCGGGACAGGGACCAACGAGCAGTACTTC.

V and J are TRBV5-1 and TRBJ2-2; D gene unclear. Germline-derived CDR1 and CDR2 are SGHRS and YFSETQ. The CDR3 has 14 amino acids. V lost 1 base and J 1 base, leaving 5 bases between the germline ends. CDR3 sequence: CASSLSQNTGELFF. Here the CDR3 DNA reads TGCGCCAGCAGCTTGTCCCAGAACACCGGGGAGCTGTTTTTT. The full variable domain, rest sourced from reference TRBV5-1 and TRBJ2-2, is KAGVTQTPRYLIKTRGQQVTLSCSPISGHRSVSWYQQTPGQGLQFLFEYFSETQRNKGNFPGRFSGRQFSNSRSEMNVSTLELGDSALYLCASSLSQNTGELFFGEGSRLTVL.

This chain connects TRBV27 to TRBJ2-6; D not resolved. The ends were cut back, 7 bases at V and 2 bases at J, with 12 bases in the middle. The CDR3 length is 15 residues. Germline loops: CDR1 MNHEY, CDR2 SMNVEV (reference sequence). CDR3 nucleotide sequence: TGTGCCAGCACCTTTTCAGGACCTGGGGCCAACGTCCTGACTTTC. Amino acid sequence: CASTFSGPGANVLTF.

The genes are TRBV20-1 and TRBJ2-5; perhaps TRBD2 as D (6 bases). Trimming stripped 3 bases from V and 2 bases from J, with 10 bases between. Looked up from germline, CDR1 is DFQATT and CDR2 is SNEGSKA (reference sequence). The CDR3 sequence is 13 residues long. The CDR3 spells CSASWLAQETQYF. CDR3 sequence (DNA): TGCAGTGCTAGTTGGCTAGCGCAAGAGACCCAGTACTTC.

The V call is TRBV6-1, the J call TRBJ2-2; 7 positions match TRBD1. The CDR3 is made up of 14 amino acids. V lost 6 bases, J lost 2 bases, and 3 bases stayed unmatched. The germline V gene has CDR1 MNHNS and CDR2 SASEGT. DNA of the CDR3: TGTGCCAGCAGATGGGACAGAAACACCGGGGAGCTGTTTTTT. Translated: CASRWDRNTGELFF.